These T cell receptor beta chains were read from a single sample in a study of blood T cell repertoires in COVID-19. Generated by immunoSEQ multiplex PCR, the TCRdb table keeps only in-frame clones and is missing some. In the table there are some 230,000 clones, about 85% of which are singletons. Sample: peripheral blood. All receptors derive from a man between 50 and 59 years old who had recovered from COVID-19. Both conserved end residues are part of each CDR3. Fields, in order: CDR3 length, V gene, clone size, D gene, J gene, CDR3 DNA, CDR3 protein. The D gene is left open where the match is weak. Clone size appears in some rows only: once, few, many, or a class for an expanded clone.

cdr3_length: 14
v_call: TRBV5-4
clone_size: .
d_call: .
j_call: TRBJ2-1
cdr3_nt: TGTGCCAGCAGCTTTAAGACTCTAGACAATGAGCAGTTCTTC
cdr3_aa: CASSFKTLDNEQFF

cdr3_length: 15
v_call: TRBV5-1
clone_size: few
d_call: TRBD1
j_call: TRBJ2-7
cdr3_nt: TGCGCCAGCAGGTTAAGGGACGACAGGGGCTACGAGCAGTACTTC
cdr3_aa: CASRLRDDRGYEQYF

cdr3_length: 16
v_call: TRBV3-1/TRBV3-2
clone_size: .
d_call: TRBD1
j_call: TRBJ2-5
cdr3_nt: TGTGCCAGCAGCCAACTCGGGACAGGGACCCAAGAGACCCAGTACTTC
cdr3_aa: CASSQLGTGTQETQYF

cdr3_length: 12
v_call: TRBV5-1
clone_size: once
d_call: TRBD1
j_call: TRBJ2-7
cdr3_nt: TGCGCCAGCAGCTTCCAGGGGGACGAGCAGTACTTC
cdr3_aa: CASSFQGDEQYF

cdr3_length: 16
v_call: TRBV30
clone_size: .
d_call: .
j_call: TRBJ1-4
cdr3_nt: TGTGCCTGGAGGGCGGGGACCATTAGTCCTAATGAAAAACTGTTTTTT
cdr3_aa: CAWRAGTISPNEKLFF

cdr3_length: 11
v_call: TRBV14
clone_size: few
d_call: .
j_call: TRBJ1-1
cdr3_nt: TGTGCCAGCAGCCAAGTATCGGAAGCTTTCTTT
cdr3_aa: CASSQVSEAFF

cdr3_length: 15
v_call: TRBV6-5
clone_size: .
d_call: .
j_call: TRBJ1-1
cdr3_nt: TGTGCCAGCAGTTACAGACAGGCCCCTAACACTGAAGCTTTCTTT
cdr3_aa: CASSYRQAPNTEAFF

cdr3_length: 16
v_call: TRBV5-8
clone_size: .
d_call: TRBD2
j_call: TRBJ2-3
cdr3_nt: TGTGCCAGCAGTCTTGGGCTCCTAGCGGGCACAGATACGCAGTATTTT
cdr3_aa: CASSLGLLAGTDTQYF

cdr3_length: 16
v_call: TRBV11-2
clone_size: .
d_call: TRBD1
j_call: TRBJ1-3
cdr3_nt: TGTGCCAGCAGCTTAACCAGGACAGGAAATGGAAACACCATATATTTT
cdr3_aa: CASSLTRTGNGNTIYF

cdr3_length: 15
v_call: TRBV30
clone_size: .
d_call: TRBD1
j_call: TRBJ1-1
cdr3_nt: TGTGCCTGGAGTGTATCAGGGACAGGCCACACTGAAGCTTTCTTT
cdr3_aa: CAWSVSGTGHTEAFF

cdr3_length: 18
v_call: TRBV28
clone_size: .
d_call: TRBD1
j_call: TRBJ1-3
cdr3_nt: TGTGCCAGCAGTTCGCGGGGACAGGTCCCCAGGGCTGGAAACACCATATATTTT
cdr3_aa: CASSSRGQVPRAGNTIYF

cdr3_length: 15
v_call: TRBV19
clone_size: .
d_call: .
j_call: TRBJ2-1
cdr3_nt: TGTGCCAGTAGTGGTGGGCGGGGCCCCTACAATGAGCAGTTCTTC
cdr3_aa: CASSGGRGPYNEQFF

cdr3_length: 11
v_call: TRBV27
clone_size: .
d_call: .
j_call: TRBJ2-7
cdr3_nt: TGTGCCAGCAGTTATGGCGGCGAGCAGTACTTC
cdr3_aa: CASSYGGEQYF

cdr3_length: 16
v_call: TRBV6-4
clone_size: .
d_call: .
j_call: TRBJ2-6
cdr3_nt: TGTGCCAGCAGTCGAGACAGTTCTCCTGGGGCCAACGTCCTGACTTTC
cdr3_aa: CASSRDSSPGANVLTF

cdr3_length: 15
v_call: TRBV11-3
clone_size: .
d_call: TRBD2
j_call: TRBJ2-7
cdr3_nt: TGTGCCAGCAGCTTATCCCAGCGGGGGACCTACGAGCAGTACTTC
cdr3_aa: CASSLSQRGTYEQYF

cdr3_length: 18
v_call: TRBV7-9
clone_size: .
d_call: TRBD2
j_call: TRBJ2-1
cdr3_nt: TGTGCCAGCAGCTCCGGGACTAGCGGGAAATCGACCTACAATGAGCAGTTCTTC
cdr3_aa: CASSSGTSGKSTYNEQFF